These T cell receptor beta chains were read from a single sample in a study of blood T cell repertoires in COVID-19. Profiled with immunoSEQ multiplex PCR; TCRdb holds only in-frame clones, not every one. The sample gives tens of thousands of clones, 83% of which show up once; around 5% is in the top ten. Material for sequencing was peripheral blood. These TCRs come from a man aged 45-65 years with active COVID-19. Each CDR3 is given with its conserved first and last residue. A D gene is named only where the DNA matches it firmly. Size is stated for part of the rows, as once, few or many counts, or as a class when the clone is expanded.

CDR3aa: CASSSLSYEQYF; CDR3nt: TGTGCCAGCAGTTCCCTCTCCTACGAGCAGTACTTC; abundance: .; d_gene: .; j_gene: TRBJ2-7; len: 12; v_gene: TRBV6-2/TRBV6-3
CDR3aa: CASSKRNPQGTAVAGYNEQFF; CDR3nt: TGTGCCAGCAGCAAAAGGAACCCACAGGGTACGGCGGTAGCGGGTTACAATGAGCAGTTCTTC; abundance: .; d_gene: .; j_gene: TRBJ2-1; len: 21; v_gene: TRBV21-1
CDR3aa: CASSELGEGGSPLHF; CDR3nt: TGTGCCAGCAGTGAACTCGGGGAGGGAGGATCACCCCTCCACTTT; abundance: few; d_gene: .; j_gene: TRBJ1-6; len: 15; v_gene: TRBV6-1
CDR3aa: CASSGDIYEQYF; CDR3nt: TGTGCCAGCAGCGGGGATATCTACGAGCAGTACTTC; abundance: .; d_gene: .; j_gene: TRBJ2-7; len: 12; v_gene: TRBV2
CDR3aa: CASSWGEAGYTF; CDR3nt: TGTGCCAGTAGTTGGGGGGAGGCTGGCTACACCTTC; abundance: .; d_gene: .; j_gene: TRBJ1-2; len: 12; v_gene: TRBV19
CDR3aa: CASSWGQGTYQPQHF; CDR3nt: TGTGCCAGCAGCTGGGGACAGGGGACTTATCAGCCCCAGCATTTT; abundance: .; d_gene: TRBD1; j_gene: TRBJ1-5; len: 15; v_gene: TRBV7-2
CDR3aa: CASRLAERTDTQYF; CDR3nt: TGTGCCAGCAGGCTAGCGGAGCGCACAGATACGCAGTATTTT; abundance: .; d_gene: TRBD2; j_gene: TRBJ2-3; len: 14; v_gene: TRBV2
CDR3aa: CASTRRVLTYNEQFF; CDR3nt: TGTGCCAGCACCCGGCGGGTCCTTACCTACAATGAGCAGTTCTTC; abundance: .; d_gene: .; j_gene: TRBJ2-1; len: 15; v_gene: TRBV7-8
CDR3aa: CASSSVGGNYGYTF; CDR3nt: TGTGCCAGCAGCTCCGTTGGGGGGAACTATGGCTACACCTTC; abundance: .; d_gene: .; j_gene: TRBJ1-2; len: 14; v_gene: TRBV7-8
CDR3aa: CASSLGLAGPGEQFF; CDR3nt: TGTGCCAGCAGCTTGGGACTAGCGGGACCGGGGGAGCAGTTCTTC; abundance: .; d_gene: TRBD2; j_gene: TRBJ2-1; len: 15; v_gene: TRBV5-4
CDR3aa: CASSEVLAGYSRGYEQYF; CDR3nt: TGTGCCAGCAGTGAGGTCCTAGCGGGATACAGTCGCGGTTACGAGCAGTACTTC; abundance: .; d_gene: TRBD2; j_gene: TRBJ2-7; len: 18; v_gene: TRBV6-1
CDR3aa: CASSCSGSELYSYNSPLHF; CDR3nt: TGTGCCAGCAGCTGCTCAGGGTCGGAGCTTTACTCCTATAATTCACCCCTCCACTTT; abundance: .; d_gene: .; j_gene: TRBJ1-6; len: 19; v_gene: TRBV12-1
CDR3aa: CASSPGTSGRKTQYF; CDR3nt: TGTGCCAGCAGCCCTGGGACTAGCGGGAGGAAGACCCAGTACTTC; abundance: .; d_gene: TRBD2; j_gene: TRBJ2-5; len: 15; v_gene: TRBV7-2
CDR3aa: CASSAQGQGSGNTIYF; CDR3nt: TGCGCCAGCAGCGCCCAGGGGCAGGGCTCTGGAAACACCATATATTTT; abundance: .; d_gene: .; j_gene: TRBJ1-3; len: 16; v_gene: TRBV5-1
CDR3aa: CASSPGLQTTNEKLFF; CDR3nt: TGTGCCAGCAGCCCCGGACTCCAGACAACTAATGAAAAACTGTTTTTT; abundance: .; d_gene: .; j_gene: TRBJ1-4; len: 16; v_gene: TRBV7-9
CDR3aa: CASSFPRTSGYTGELFF; CDR3nt: TGTGCCAGCAGCTTTCCCCGGACTAGCGGGTACACCGGGGAGCTGTTTTTT; abundance: .; d_gene: TRBD2; j_gene: TRBJ2-2; len: 17; v_gene: TRBV5-5
CDR3aa: CASRRRGPADEQYF; CDR3nt: TGTGCCAGCAGGCGGAGGGGGCCGGCGGACGAGCAGTACTTC; abundance: .; d_gene: .; j_gene: TRBJ2-7; len: 14; v_gene: TRBV5-8
CDR3aa: CASSRSPLAGGPWQETQYF; CDR3nt: TGTGCCAGCAGCAGGTCCCCCCTAGCGGGAGGGCCGTGGCAAGAGACCCAGTACTTC; abundance: .; d_gene: TRBD2; j_gene: TRBJ2-5; len: 19; v_gene: TRBV27
CDR3aa: CASSWRGQGNPYSNQPQHF; CDR3nt: TGTGCCAGCAGCTGGAGGGGACAGGGCAACCCCTATAGCAATCAGCCCCAGCATTTT; abundance: .; d_gene: TRBD1; j_gene: TRBJ1-5; len: 19; v_gene: TRBV7-8
CDR3aa: CASSQGTGGIYGYTF; CDR3nt: TGCGCCAGCAGCCAAGGCACAGGGGGCATTTATGGCTACACCTTC; abundance: .; d_gene: TRBD1; j_gene: TRBJ1-2; len: 15; v_gene: TRBV4-1
CDR3aa: CASRDGLGQETQYF; CDR3nt: TGTGCCAGCAGGGACGGACTAGGACAAGAGACCCAGTACTTC; abundance: .; d_gene: TRBD2; j_gene: TRBJ2-5; len: 14; v_gene: TRBV6-6
CDR3aa: CASSQGRNRAGSGANVLTF; CDR3nt: TGCGCCAGCAGCCAAGGACGGAACAGGGCTGGCTCTGGGGCCAACGTCCTGACTTTC; abundance: .; d_gene: .; j_gene: TRBJ2-6; len: 19; v_gene: TRBV4-1
CDR3aa: CASSPGRTEAFF; CDR3nt: TGTGCCAGCAGCCCCGGCAGGACTGAAGCTTTCTTT; abundance: .; d_gene: .; j_gene: TRBJ1-1; len: 12; v_gene: TRBV7-9
CDR3aa: CASSGRDSPSTDTQYF; CDR3nt: TGCGCCAGCAGTGGCAGGGACTCCCCTTCCACAGATACGCAGTATTTT; abundance: .; d_gene: .; j_gene: TRBJ2-3; len: 16; v_gene: TRBV10-2
CDR3aa: CASRTGSNEQFF; CDR3nt: TGTGCCAGCAGAACGGGGTCCAATGAGCAGTTCTTC; abundance: .; d_gene: .; j_gene: TRBJ2-1; len: 12; v_gene: TRBV6-5
CDR3aa: CASSRYGATNEKLFF; CDR3nt: TGTGCCAGCAGTCGGTACGGTGCAACTAATGAAAAACTGTTTTTT; abundance: .; d_gene: .; j_gene: TRBJ1-4; len: 15; v_gene: TRBV6-5
CDR3aa: CASSLSPGSDEKLFF; CDR3nt: TGTGCCAGCAGTTTATCGCCAGGGTCCGACGAAAAACTGTTTTTT; abundance: .; d_gene: .; j_gene: TRBJ1-4; len: 15; v_gene: TRBV27
CDR3aa: CASSSKAGGRSYEQYF; CDR3nt: TGTGCCAGCAGCTCGAAAGCGGGGGGCCGCTCCTACGAGCAGTACTTC; abundance: few; d_gene: TRBD2; j_gene: TRBJ2-7; len: 16; v_gene: TRBV7-2
CDR3aa: CASSLGTANNEQFF; CDR3nt: TGCGCCAGCAGCTTGGGGACAGCCAACAATGAGCAGTTCTTC; abundance: .; d_gene: .; j_gene: TRBJ2-1; len: 14; v_gene: TRBV5-1
CDR3aa: CASSLSWGLAGESAAETQYF; CDR3nt: TGTGCCAGCAGCTTATCCTGGGGACTAGCGGGAGAGAGCGCCGCGGAGACCCAGTACTTC; abundance: .; d_gene: TRBD2; j_gene: TRBJ2-5; len: 20; v_gene: TRBV13
CDR3aa: CASRFRTGGENEQFF; CDR3nt: TGTGCCAGCAGGTTCCGGACAGGGGGCGAGAATGAGCAGTTCTTC; abundance: .; d_gene: TRBD1; j_gene: TRBJ2-1; len: 15; v_gene: TRBV2
CDR3aa: CASKRRDSYEQYF; CDR3nt: TGTGCCAGCAAAAGGCGGGACTCCTACGAGCAGTACTTC; abundance: .; d_gene: .; j_gene: TRBJ2-7; len: 13; v_gene: TRBV9
CDR3aa: CATLGDSRSYEQYF; CDR3nt: TGTGCCACGCTGGGGGACAGCCGTTCCTACGAGCAGTACTTC; abundance: .; d_gene: TRBD1; j_gene: TRBJ2-7; len: 14; v_gene: TRBV6-5
CDR3aa: CASSPTGVSYGYTF; CDR3nt: TGTGCCAGCAGTCCTACAGGGGTGTCCTATGGCTACACCTTC; abundance: .; d_gene: TRBD1; j_gene: TRBJ1-2; len: 14; v_gene: TRBV2
CDR3aa: CASSETANSYEQYF; CDR3nt: TGTGCCAGCTCAGAGACAGCTAACTCCTACGAGCAGTACTTC; abundance: .; d_gene: .; j_gene: TRBJ2-7; len: 14; v_gene: TRBV18
CDR3aa: CASSEGTGVNNEQFF; CDR3nt: TGTGCCAGCAGTGAAGGGACAGGGGTCAACAATGAGCAGTTCTTC; abundance: .; d_gene: TRBD1; j_gene: TRBJ2-1; len: 15; v_gene: TRBV6-1
CDR3aa: CASSSLSSVAGGVTDTQYF; CDR3nt: TGTGCCAGCAGCTCACTGTCGTCTGTGGCGGGAGGAGTTACAGATACGCAGTATTTT; abundance: .; d_gene: TRBD2; j_gene: TRBJ2-3; len: 19; v_gene: TRBV7-7
CDR3aa: CASSVGLGQGAYEQYF; CDR3nt: TGTGCCAGCAGCGTAGGTCTGGGACAGGGGGCCTACGAGCAGTACTTC; abundance: few; d_gene: TRBD1; j_gene: TRBJ2-7; len: 16; v_gene: TRBV9
CDR3aa: CASSQQRGYSSGNTIYF; CDR3nt: TGTGCCAGCAGCCAACAAAGGGGGTATAGCTCTGGAAACACCATATATTTT; abundance: .; d_gene: .; j_gene: TRBJ1-3; len: 17; v_gene: TRBV14
CDR3aa: CASTKSGGLDTQYF; CDR3nt: TGTGCCAGCACCAAGAGCGGGGGCCTAGATACGCAGTATTTT; abundance: .; d_gene: TRBD2; j_gene: TRBJ2-3; len: 14; v_gene: TRBV28
CDR3aa: CASSVGGTGADTQYF; CDR3nt: TGTGCCAGCAGCGTAGGGGGGACAGGGGCGGATACGCAGTATTTT; abundance: .; d_gene: TRBD1; j_gene: TRBJ2-3; len: 15; v_gene: TRBV9
CDR3aa: CSLGTSGSGTGELFF; CDR3nt: TGCAGCTTAGGGACTAGCGGGAGTGGGACCGGGGAGCTGTTTTTT; abundance: .; d_gene: TRBD2; j_gene: TRBJ2-2; len: 15; v_gene: TRBV29-1
CDR3aa: CASGVGRATGELFF; CDR3nt: TGTGCCAGCGGGGTCGGGCGGGCCACCGGGGAGCTGTTTTTT; abundance: .; d_gene: .; j_gene: TRBJ2-2; len: 14; v_gene: TRBV6-5
CDR3aa: CASSILLAGGSEQYF; CDR3nt: TGTGCCAGCAGCATCCTTCTAGCGGGAGGTTCCGAGCAGTACTTC; abundance: .; d_gene: TRBD2; j_gene: TRBJ2-7; len: 15; v_gene: TRBV6-5
CDR3aa: CASSLGAHQETQYF; CDR3nt: TGTGCCAGCAGCTTAGGCGCGCACCAAGAGACCCAGTACTTC; abundance: .; d_gene: .; j_gene: TRBJ2-5; len: 14; v_gene: TRBV11-3
CDR3aa: CASSAGERSPLHF; CDR3nt: TGTGCCAGCAGTGCAGGTGAACGCTCACCCCTCCACTTT; abundance: few; d_gene: .; j_gene: TRBJ1-6; len: 13; v_gene: TRBV2
CDR3aa: CASSPRLAGGRGELFF; CDR3nt: TGTGCCAGCAGCCCCAGACTAGCGGGGGGCCGCGGGGAGCTGTTTTTT; abundance: .; d_gene: TRBD2; j_gene: TRBJ2-2; len: 16; v_gene: TRBV11-3
CDR3aa: CASSHLTLGAGEGQPQHF; CDR3nt: TGCGCCAGCAGCCACCTTACTTTAGGGGCAGGGGAGGGTCAGCCCCAGCATTTT; abundance: .; d_gene: .; j_gene: TRBJ1-5; len: 18; v_gene: TRBV4-1
CDR3aa: CASSPPGQGAYEQYF; CDR3nt: TGTGCCAGCTCACCACCGGGACAGGGGGCTTACGAGCAGTACTTC; abundance: .; d_gene: TRBD1; j_gene: TRBJ2-7; len: 15; v_gene: TRBV18
CDR3aa: CASSLAPGADSYEQYF; CDR3nt: TGCGCCAGCAGCTTGGCCCCAGGGGCCGATAGTTACGAGCAGTACTTC; abundance: .; d_gene: .; j_gene: TRBJ2-7; len: 16; v_gene: TRBV5-1
CDR3aa: CASERLAGNTGELFF; CDR3nt: TGCGCCAGCGAGAGACTAGCGGGGAACACCGGGGAGCTGTTTTTT; abundance: once; d_gene: TRBD2; j_gene: TRBJ2-2; len: 15; v_gene: TRBV4-1
CDR3aa: CASSLGDILYQPQHF; CDR3nt: TGTGCCAGCAGCTTAGGGGACATCTTGTATCAGCCCCAGCATTTT; abundance: .; d_gene: .; j_gene: TRBJ1-5; len: 15; v_gene: TRBV7-2
CDR3aa: CASSPIRMGAGTDTQYF; CDR3nt: TGTGCCAGCTCACCTATCAGAATGGGGGCTGGCACAGATACGCAGTATTTT; abundance: .; d_gene: .; j_gene: TRBJ2-3; len: 17; v_gene: TRBV18